Below, one TCR beta chain is given with its context. This specimen comes from a study of blood T cell repertoires in COVID-19. Turning to the study itself: Acute and convalescent COVID-19 specimens originated in the United States, Italy and Spain. Sources were T cells, B-cell-depleted T cells, or PBMCs; the material itself was cDNA or gDNA.

In the authors' workflow: Nucleated cell counts were estimated from reference gene primer amplification. Clones were sequenced by immunoSEQ multiplex PCR, and TCRdb holds only the in-frame ones, with some missing. V and J calls and clone size follow that table, whereas D and trimming were derived from the DNA. The sample has tens of thousands of clones, approximately 90% seen once; the top ten hold around 3.6%. Germline V gene data show CDR1 as MNHEY and CDR2 as SVGEGT. The CDR3 sequence is 15 residues long. Trimming at V came to 5 bases and at J to 4 bases, leaving 8 bases not matched to a gene. Sequencing was done on a sample of peripheral blood. The receptor was isolated from a man between 60 and 75 years old with acute or convalescent COVID-19. This chain joins TRBV6-2 or TRBV6-3 and TRBJ1-5; the match to TRBD1 covers 7 bases. CDR3 coding DNA: TGTGCCAGCAGTCCGCTGGACAGGAGGAATCAGCCCCAGCATTTT. It specifies CASSPLDRRNQPQHF.